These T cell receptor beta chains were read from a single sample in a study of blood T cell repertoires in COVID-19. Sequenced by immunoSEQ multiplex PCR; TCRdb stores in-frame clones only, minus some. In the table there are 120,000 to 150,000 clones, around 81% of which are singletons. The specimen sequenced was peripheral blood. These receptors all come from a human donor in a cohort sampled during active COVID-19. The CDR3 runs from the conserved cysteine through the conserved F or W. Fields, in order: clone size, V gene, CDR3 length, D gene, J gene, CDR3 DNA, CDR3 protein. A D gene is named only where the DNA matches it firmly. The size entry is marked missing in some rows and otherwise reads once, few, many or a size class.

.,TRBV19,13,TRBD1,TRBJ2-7,TGTGCCAGTTCGAGGACAGGGCTATACGAGCAGTACTTC,CASSRTGLYEQYF
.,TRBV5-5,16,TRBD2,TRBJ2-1,TGTGCCAGCAGCTTGAACGAGCGGGGGCCAAGCAATGAGCAGTTCTTC,CASSLNERGPSNEQFF
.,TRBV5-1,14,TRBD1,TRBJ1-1,TGCGCCAGCAGCTTGGGACAGGGGGCATCTGAAGCTTTCTTT,CASSLGQGASEAFF
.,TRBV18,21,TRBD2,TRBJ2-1,TGTGCCAGCTCACCGAGAATCGGGACTAGCGGGGGGAAGGGCTCCTACAATGAGCAGTTCTTC,CASSPRIGTSGGKGSYNEQFF
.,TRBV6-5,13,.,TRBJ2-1,TGTGCCAGCAGCCCGAGCTCCTACAATGAGCAGTTCTTC,CASSPSSYNEQFF
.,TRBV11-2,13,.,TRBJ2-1,TGTGCCAGCAGCTTAGGTTACACGAATGAGCAGTTCTTC,CASSLGYTNEQFF
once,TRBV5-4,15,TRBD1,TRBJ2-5,TGTGCCAGCAGCTGGGACAGGGGGCGCGTAGAGACCCAGTACTTC,CASSWDRGRVETQYF
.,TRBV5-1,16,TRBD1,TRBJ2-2,TGCGCCAGCAGCTTGGAGGGGGCAAGGTACACCGGGGAGCTGTTTTTT,CASSLEGARYTGELFF
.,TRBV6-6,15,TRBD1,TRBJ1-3,TGTGCCAGCAGTCACCGGGACAGGTCTGGAAACACCATATATTTT,CASSHRDRSGNTIYF
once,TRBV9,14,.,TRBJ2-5,TGTGCCAGCAGCGTGAGGGACTACCAAGAGACCCAGTACTTC,CASSVRDYQETQYF
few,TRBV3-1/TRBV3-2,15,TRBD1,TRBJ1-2,TGTGCCAGCAGCCACTGGGACAGGGGGGATTATGGCTACACCTTC,CASSHWDRGDYGYTF
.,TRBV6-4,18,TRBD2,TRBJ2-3,TGTGCCAGCAGTGACTCGAGTCGGGGGGGTACTAGCACAGATACGCAGTATTTT,CASSDSSRGGTSTDTQYF
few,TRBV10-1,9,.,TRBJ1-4,TGCGCCCAGGCTATCGAACTGTTTTTT,CAQAIELFF
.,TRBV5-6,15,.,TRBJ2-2,TGTGCCAGCAGCTTGGTGGGCAGGGGAGACGGGGAGCTGTTTTTT,CASSLVGRGDGELFF
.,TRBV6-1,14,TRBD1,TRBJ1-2,TGTGCCAGCAGTGAAGCCGGGACAGACTATGGCTACACCTTC,CASSEAGTDYGYTF
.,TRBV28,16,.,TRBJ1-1,TGTGCCAGCACCTGGTTAGCTATCCAGGGAAGCACTGAAGCTTTCTTT,CASTWLAIQGSTEAFF
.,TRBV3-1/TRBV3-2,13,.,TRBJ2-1,TGTGCCAGCCGGCCAGGGGTGAGGAATGAGCAGTTCTTC,CASRPGVRNEQFF
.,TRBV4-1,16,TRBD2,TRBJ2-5,TGCGCCAGCAGCTCGCGGACTAGCGGGGTACAAGAGACCCAGTACTTC,CASSSRTSGVQETQYF
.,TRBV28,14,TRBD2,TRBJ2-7,TGTGCCAGCAGTCCCGGGACTAGCGGCTTCGAGCAGTACTTC,CASSPGTSGFEQYF
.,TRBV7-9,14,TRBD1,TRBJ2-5,TGTGCCAGCAGCTTCAACAGGGGCAAGTTGACCCAGTACTTC,CASSFNRGKLTQYF
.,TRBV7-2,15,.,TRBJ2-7,TGTGCCAGCAGCTTAGGTGGAGGGCTCTCCTACGAGCAGTACTTC,CASSLGGGLSYEQYF
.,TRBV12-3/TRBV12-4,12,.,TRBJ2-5,TGTGCCAGCAGTTTAGGGCGACACCATGAGTACTTC,CASSLGRHHEYF
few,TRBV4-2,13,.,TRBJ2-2,TGTGCCAGCAGCCGTACGAACACCGGGGAGCTGTTTTTT,CASSRTNTGELFF
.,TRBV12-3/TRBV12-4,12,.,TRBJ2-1,TGTGCCAGCAGTTGGTATAGTAGCGAGCAGTTCTTC,CASSWYSSEQFF
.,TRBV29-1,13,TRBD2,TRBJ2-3,TGCAGCGTAGAGCGGGGGAGCACAGATACGCAGTATTTT,CSVERGSTDTQYF
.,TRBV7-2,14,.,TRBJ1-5,TGTGCCAGCAGCTTAGGTACAGGGCCTCAGCCCCAGCATTTT,CASSLGTGPQPQHF
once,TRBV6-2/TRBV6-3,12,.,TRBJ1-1,TGTGCCAGCAGTTACTCCCGGTCTGAAGCTTTCTTT,CASSYSRSEAFF
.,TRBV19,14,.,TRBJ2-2,TGTGCCAGTAGTAACGGGGTGAACACCGGGGAGCTGTTTTTT,CASSNGVNTGELFF
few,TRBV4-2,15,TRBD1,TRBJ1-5,TGTGCCAGCAGCCCGTGGACAGGGGACAATCAGCCCCAGCATTTT,CASSPWTGDNQPQHF
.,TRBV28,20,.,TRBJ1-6,TGTGCCAGCAGTTTATCGCCCCATCATACAGGTCGGGCTTCAAATTCACCCCTCCACTTT,CASSLSPHHTGRASNSPLHF
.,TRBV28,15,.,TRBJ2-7,TGTGCCAGCAGTTTTGTTCGGTTGCAGGAGGACGAGCAGTACTTC,CASSFVRLQEDEQYF
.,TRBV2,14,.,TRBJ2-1,TGTGCCAGCAGTGAATTCGGTCAGGTTGATGAGCAGTTCTTC,CASSEFGQVDEQFF
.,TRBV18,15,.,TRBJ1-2,TGTGCCAGCTCACCAGATAGGACGGGGGGAAGTGGCTACACCTTC,CASSPDRTGGSGYTF
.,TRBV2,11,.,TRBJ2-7,TGTGCCAGCACTAGTCTGGGCGAGCAGTACTTC,CASTSLGEQYF
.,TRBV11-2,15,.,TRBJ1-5,TGTGCCAGCAGTCCAGGACAGAGGAGCAATCAGCCCCAGCATTTT,CASSPGQRSNQPQHF
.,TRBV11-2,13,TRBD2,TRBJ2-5,TGTGCCAGCAGCTTAGAGGGCGCGGGGGCCCAGTACTTC,CASSLEGAGAQYF
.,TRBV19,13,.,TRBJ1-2,TGTGCCAGTAGGAGACAGTCTAACTATGGCTACACCTTC,CASRRQSNYGYTF
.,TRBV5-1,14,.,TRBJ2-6,TGCGCCAGCAGTGTAGACTCTGGGGCCAACGTCCTGACTTTC,CASSVDSGANVLTF
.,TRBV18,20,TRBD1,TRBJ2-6,TGTGCCAGCTCACTAATTGTCCCGGGACAGGGTGGTCCTGGGGCCAACGTCCTGACTTTC,CASSLIVPGQGGPGANVLTF
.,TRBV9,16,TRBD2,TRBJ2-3,TGTGCCAGCAGCGTAGGGGGACTAGGGGTGGCAGATACGCAGTATTTT,CASSVGGLGVADTQYF
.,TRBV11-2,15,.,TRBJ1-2,TGTGCCAGCAGCCGGCCTATAGGACAGAACTATGGCTACACCTTC,CASSRPIGQNYGYTF
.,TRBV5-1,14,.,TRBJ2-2,TGCGCCAGCAGCCCACGGGGTGCGTCCGGGGAGCTGTTTTTT,CASSPRGASGELFF
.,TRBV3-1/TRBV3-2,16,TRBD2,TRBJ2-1,TGTGCCAGCAGCCAATATAGCGGGGGAACCTACAATGAGCAGTTCTTC,CASSQYSGGTYNEQFF
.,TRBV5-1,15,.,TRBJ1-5,TGCGCCAGCAGCTTGGCCGGTAATAGCAATCAGCCCCAGCATTTT,CASSLAGNSNQPQHF
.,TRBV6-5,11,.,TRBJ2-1,TGTGCCAGCAGTTACGGGCATGAGCAGTTCTTC,CASSYGHEQFF
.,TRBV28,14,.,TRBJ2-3,TGTGCCAGCAGTTCGAATGGACTATTAGATACGCAGTATTTT,CASSSNGLLDTQYF
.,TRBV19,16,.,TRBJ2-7,TGTGCCAGTAGTTACGACAGGTCCGGCGTTGGCTACGAGCAGTACTTC,CASSYDRSGVGYEQYF
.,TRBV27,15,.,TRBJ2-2,TGTGCCAGCAGGGGGACCGGGGGAAACACCGGGGAGCTGTTTTTT,CASRGTGGNTGELFF
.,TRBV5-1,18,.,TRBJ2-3,TGCGCCAGCAGCACCCTACAGGTGCAGGGAAAGGGCACAGATACGCAGTATTTT,CASSTLQVQGKGTDTQYF
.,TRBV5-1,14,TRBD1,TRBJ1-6,TGCGCCAGCAGCTTGGGACAGGGGAATTCACCCCTCCACTTT,CASSLGQGNSPLHF
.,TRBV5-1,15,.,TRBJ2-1,TGCGCCAGCAGCCCGCAGGGGCAGGAATGGAATGAGCAGTTCTTC,CASSPQGQEWNEQFF
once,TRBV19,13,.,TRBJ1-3,TGTGCCAGTAAACGGAGCTCTGGAAACACCATATATTTT,CASKRSSGNTIYF